The sequence of this TCR beta chain was determined in a study of radiation and T cells in renal cell carcinoma. As for the study in general: Nephrectomy followed 15 Gy stereotactic body radiation by 4 weeks. General study results and limits: Top tumor clonotypes rose in blood 2 weeks post-radiation, then contracted.

Assay: immunoSEQ multiplex PCR; the TCRdb copy retains only in-frame clones and omits some. The data hold 65,000 to 80,000 clones, with about 86% observed a single time. As for time point: blood 2 weeks post-SBRT. Treatment specified: 15 Gy SBRT to primary tumor, nephrectomy 4 weeks later. Radiation-treated patients gave blood at baseline, week 2 and week 4. Clear cell pathology was present in this patient's renal cell carcinoma. The CDR3 consists of 14 residues. Germline V CDR1 and CDR2: MNHEY, SMNVEV (reference sequence). Trimming at V came to 2 bases and at J to 5 bases, leaving 5 bases not matched to a gene. Details on this clone: Its antigen remains unidentified.

Sequenced material: blood, taken from a patient whose treatment included radiotherapy and nephrectomy. This chain joins TRBV27 and TRBJ2-5; the match to TRBD1 covers 7 bases. The sequence derives from a woman between 50 and 59 years old with renal cell carcinoma. CDR3 in amino acids: CASSLTRGMETQYF. The CDR3 DNA is TGTGCCAGCAGTTTAACCAGGGGGATGGAGACCCAGTACTTC.